The 32 T cell receptor beta chains below come from one sample, sequenced in a study of blood T cell repertoires in COVID-19. TCRdb keeps only in-frame clones here, not all; method: immunoSEQ multiplex PCR. The sample includes some 57,000 clones, more than 90% of them seen just once. Sequencing was done on a sample of peripheral blood. The origin of the receptors is a man in his fifties with active COVID-19.

This chain joins TRBV28 and TRBJ2-1; possible D gene TRBD2, 7 bases. The V end was cut by 2 bases, the J end by 9 bases, with 14 bases between. The germline gives CDR1 MDHEN, CDR2 SYDVKM. The CDR3 length is 14 residues. CDR3 sequence (DNA): TGTGCCAGCAGTTTAGGGAGGGGGGACCGTGAGCAGTTCTTC. It translates to CASSLGRGDREQFF.

The chain combines TRBV28 with TRBJ1-4; the match to TRBD1 covers 10 bases. Unmatched junction bases numbered 4, after V lost 4 bases and J lost 8 bases. This CDR3 contains 14 residues. Germline-derived CDR1 and CDR2 are MDHEN and SYDVKM. The DNA for the CDR3 is TGTGCCAGCAGTTCGACAGGGGGCAAAGAAAAACTGTTTTTT. It specifies CASSSTGGKEKLFF.

The chain is built from TRBV10-1 and TRBJ2-1; tentative D call: TRBD2 (6 bases). This CDR3 spans 12 amino acids. Looked up from germline, CDR1 is WNHNN and CDR2 is SYGVQD (reference sequence). The V end was cut by 5 bases, the J end by 7 bases, with 9 bases between. The CDR3, as DNA: TGCGCCAGCAGTTTTCGGGGGAATGAGCAGTTCTTC. Protein product: CASSFRGNEQFF.

The chain is built from TRBV7-5 and TRBJ2-5; the table's D call, TRBD1, was not checked against the DNA. TRBV7-5 represents a pseudogene. The CDR3 loop spans 16 amino acids. The CDR3 DNA reads TGTGTCAGAAGCCCCCGGACAGGGGGAAGGAATGAGACCCAGTACTTC. This sequence encodes CVRSPRTGGRNETQYF.

The chain couples TRBV6-1 to TRBJ2-5, with D tentatively TRBD1 (5 bases). Germline assignment: CDR1 MNHNS and CDR2 SASEGT. With 1 base removed from V and 6 bases from J, the gap between germline ends came to 9 bases. The CDR3 sequence is 13 residues long. In DNA form, the CDR3 reads TGTGCCAGCAGTGAAGAGGGGTTTAAGACCCAGTACTTC. Its translation is CASSEEGFKTQYF.

The chain carries TRBV9 and TRBJ2-2; D remains ambiguous. V lost 2 bases and J 6 bases, leaving 8 bases between the germline ends. This CDR3 is built from 13 residues. CDR1 and CDR2 (germline): SGDLS, YYNGEE. The CDR3 DNA is TGTGCCAGCAGCGTTAGTTGGTCCGGGGAGCTGTTTTTT. This codes for CASSVSWSGELFF.

The chain uses TRBV7-9 and TRBJ2-2; a weak D match, TRBD1 (6 bases). The CDR3 extends over 15 amino acids. Germline values: CDR1 SEHNR, CDR2 FQNEAQ (reference sequence). Trimming pared 4 bases from V and 7 bases from J, leaving 16 bases between. CDR3 nucleotide sequence: TGTGCCAGCAGCTCCACACAGGGACATAACGGGGAGCTGTTTTTT. Translated, it gives CASSSTQGHNGELFF. Looking up the rest from reference TRBV7-9 and TRBJ2-2 gives the full variable domain: DTGVSQNPRHKITKRGQNVTFRCDPISEHNRLYWYRQTLGQGPEFLTYFQNEAQLEKSRLLSDRFSAERPKGSFSTLEIQRTEQGDSAMYLCASSSTQGHNGELFFGEGSRLTVL.

This chain joins TRBV7-2 and TRBJ1-2, with D hard to call. The V end was cut by 11 bases, the J end by 2 bases, with 21 bases between. Germline loops: CDR1 SGHTA, CDR2 FQGNSA. The CDR3 is 15 residues long. CDR3 coding DNA: TGTGCCGTTGCGGGCGGAGGCCCCCAGAACTATGGCTACACCTTC. Its protein is CAVAGGGPQNYGYTF.

The chain joins TRBV6-5 to TRBJ1-1; TRBD1 matches 7 bases. Germline V gives CDR1 MNHEY, CDR2 SVGAGI. The CDR3 contains 13 residues. J lost 12 bases, V lost 5 bases, and 12 bases had no gene match. The CDR3 coding sequence is TGTGCCAGCAGTAATTACCGAGGGGGCGAAACTTTCTTT. Its protein is CASSNYRGGETFF.

The chain combines TRBV11-2 with TRBJ2-7; the match to TRBD2 covers 14 bases. J was trimmed by 3 bases and V by 4 bases; bases with no gene match: 8. Per the germline V gene, CDR1 is SGHAT and CDR2 is FQNNGV. The CDR3 sequence is 17 residues long. The CDR3 DNA sequence: TGTGCCAGCAGCTGGACTAGCGGGGGGAACAATCTCTACGAGCAGTACTTC. Translating gives CASSWTSGGNNLYEQYF.

The V gene is TRBV5-8, the J gene TRBJ1-2; TRBD1 might be the D (6 bases). Germline lookup yields CDR1 SGHTS and CDR2 YDEGEE. This CDR3 is built from 13 residues. V lost 2 bases to trimming and J lost 8 bases, with 13 bases between them. The CDR3 DNA is TGTGCCAGCAGCTTTTCAGGGGCGCGGGGCTACACCTTC. This encodes CASSFSGARGYTF.

The rearrangement joins TRBV21-1 to TRBJ2-7; the table calls TRBD1, which could not be checked here. TRBV21-1 is shown as a pseudogene. The CDR3 sequence is 16 residues long. DNA for the CDR3: TGTGCCAGCAGCAGAACTTACGGGACAGGGATGGGCGAGCAGTACTTC. Its translation: CASSRTYGTGMGEQYF.

The J gene is TRBJ1-4, the V gene TRBV4-1; 7 positions match TRBD1. Looked up from germline, CDR1 is MGHRA and CDR2 is YSYEKL. This CDR3 has 17 amino acids. J gave up 3 bases and V 1 base, and 8 bases lay outside the gene matches. The CDR3 loop is CASSQGNRGIPNEKLFF. CDR3 DNA: TGCGCCAGCAGCCAAGGTAACAGGGGAATACCTAATGAAAAACTGTTTTTT.

The chain links TRBV5-4 to TRBJ2-7, with 8 bases matching TRBD2. The CDR3 loop spans 14 amino acids. Trimming took 4 bases from V and 5 from J; bases not matched to a gene: 8. Germline V lookup: CDR1 SGHNT, CDR2 YYREEE (reference sequence). The CDR3 nucleotides are TGTGCCAGCAGCCGGGAGGGGTTGGGAGACGAGCAGTACTTC. Translating it yields CASSREGLGDEQYF.

This clone has a single count. The chain joins TRBV5-6 to TRBJ2-6; the D is unclear. CDR1 and CDR2 from the germline V gene are SGHDT and YYEEEE. The CDR3 runs 16 residues. V shed 2 bases and J shed 1 base, with 10 bases lying between them. The CDR3 reads CASSFRILSGANVLTF. CDR3 coding DNA: TGTGCCAGCAGCTTCAGGATCTTGTCTGGGGCCAACGTCCTGACTTTC.

This clone showed up just once. J is TRBJ2-1 and V is TRBV12-5, with 10 bases fitting TRBD1. V gave up 6 bases and J gave up 0 bases; unmatched junction bases: 2. The CDR3 sequence is 15 residues long. Germline CDR1 LGHNT, CDR2 FRNRAP. The CDR3 bases are TGTGCTAGTGGCTGGGACAGGGGCTCCTACAATGAGCAGTTCTTC. Translation gives CASGWDRGSYNEQFF.

The V and J genes are TRBV6-5 and TRBJ1-5, with TRBD1 identical over 9 bases. The CDR3 has 13 residues. The germline CDR1 and CDR2 sequences are MNHEY and SVGAGI. The V segment lost 6 bases and the J segment 7 bases; nucleotides outside the gene matches: 4. Written as DNA, the CDR3 is TGTGCCAGCAGAGGGACAGGGAACCAGCCCCAGCATTTT. It is translated as CASRGTGNQPQHF.

The chain has TRBV10-3 and TRBJ1-2; maybe TRBD1 (5 bases). Between the trimmed V and J ends, which lost 6 bases and 5 bases, there was a span of 16 bases. The germline V gene encodes CDR1 ENHRY and CDR2 SYGVKD. This CDR3 contains 14 residues. The CDR3 nucleotides are TGTGCCATCAGAGAGGACAACCAGGCATATGGCTACACCTTC. Amino acids: CAIREDNQAYGYTF.

CDR3 DNA: TGTGCCAGCAGCTTAAGGTGGCTAGCGGGGGGGCTGGGAGATACGCAGTATTTT. This encodes CASSLRWLAGGLGDTQYF. The chain couples TRBV7-2 to TRBJ2-3; 12 bases match TRBD2. Trimming cost V 2 bases and J 5 bases; bases outside gene matches: 11. The CDR3 runs 18 residues. The germline CDR1 and CDR2 sequences are SGHTA and FQGNSA.

The chain recombines TRBV3-1 (or the pseudogene TRBV3-2) with TRBJ1-2; D gene uncertain. The CDR3 sequence is 13 residues long. CDR1 and CDR2 from the germline V gene are LGHDT and YNNKEL (reference sequence). V was pared by 4 bases and J by 8 bases, with 14 bases between. The CDR3 DNA is TGTGCCAGCAGCCGCCAGGCGGGCGTGGGCTACACCTTC. This translates into CASSRQAGVGYTF.

The count of this clone is one. The V and J genes are TRBV7-2 and TRBJ2-3, with 7 bases matching TRBD2. Unmatched junction bases numbered 8, after V lost 8 bases and J lost 6 bases. This CDR3 region has 13 residues. Germline V gene lookup returns CDR1 SGHTA and CDR2 FQGNSA. CDR3 residues: CASSGTITDTQYF. As DNA, the CDR3 is TGTGCCAGCTCCGGGACTATCACCGATACGCAGTATTTT. Looking up the rest from reference TRBV7-2 and TRBJ2-3 gives the full variable domain: GAGVSQSPSNKVTEKGKDVELRCDPISGHTALYWYRQSLGQGLEFLIYFQGNSAPDKSGLPSDRFSAERTGGSVSTLTIQRTQQEDSAVYLCASSGTITDTQYFGPGTRLTVL.

This clone showed up just once. As DNA, the CDR3 is TGTGCCTGGAGTGTAGACAATTCTGCCGGGGAGCTGTTTTTT. It specifies CAWSVDNSAGELFF. The chain employs TRBV30 and TRBJ2-2; D remains ambiguous. The CDR3 consists of 14 residues. The V end lost 0 bases, the J end lost 6 bases, and 11 bases lay between the germline ends. CDR1 and CDR2 from the germline V gene are GTSNPN and SVGIG (reference sequence).

This clone was recorded a few times. V is TRBV6-5 and J is TRBJ2-7, with 8 bases fitting TRBD2. The V segment lost 6 bases and the J segment 3 bases; nucleotides outside the gene matches: 4. This CDR3 contains 13 residues. Germline values: CDR1 MNHEY, CDR2 SVGAGI. The CDR3 DNA reads TGTGCCAGCAGACTAGCGGCTTACTACGAGCAGTACTTC. Its translation: CASRLAAYYEQYF.

The J gene is TRBJ2-7, the V gene TRBV6-5; TRBD2 agrees at 8 bases. CDR1 is MNHEY and CDR2 is SVGAGI in the germline V gene. V shed 10 bases, J shed 2 bases, and the junction held 7 bases outside the gene matches. This CDR3 is built from 13 residues. CDR3 sequence (DNA): TGTGCCACAGGGCGGGAGGCCACCTACGAGCAGTACTTC. Translated: CATGREATYEQYF.

This clone was recorded once. The V and J genes are TRBV3-1 (or the pseudogene TRBV3-2) and TRBJ1-3; D is unclear. V lost 4 bases and J 0 bases, leaving 19 bases between the germline ends. CDR3 size: 18 residues. In germline, CDR1 is LGHDT, CDR2 YNNKEL (reference sequence). CDR3 region: CASSLSGMVFSSGNTIYF. CDR3 nucleotides: TGTGCCAGCAGCCTCAGCGGCATGGTGTTCAGCTCTGGAAACACCATATATTTT.

Only one count was recorded for this clone. A clone one base away is much larger, so this may be a read error. The rearrangement joins TRBV5-5 to TRBJ1-4; 8 bases are shared with TRBD1. Germline trimming cut 4 bases from V and 4 bases from J; bases unmatched to any gene: 3. The CDR3 consists of 14 residues. Germline CDR1 and CDR2: SGHKS and YYEKEE (reference sequence). The CDR3 is CASSTTGVNEKLFF. CDR3 in DNA: TGTGCCAGCAGCACGACAGGGGTTAATGAAAAACTGTTTTTT.

The CDR3 coding sequence is TGTGCCAGCAGGCGACAGGGCTCCTACGAGCAGTACTTC. It translates to CASRRQGSYEQYF. The chain joins TRBV27 to TRBJ2-7, with 7 positions matching TRBD1. Germline CDR1 is MNHEY and CDR2 is SMNVEV (reference sequence). V was pared by 6 bases and J by 0 bases, with 2 bases of the junction left unmatched. CDR3 length: 13 residues.

The V call is TRBV5-1, the J call TRBJ2-7; D perhaps matches TRBD2 (6 bases). Germline CDR1 reads SGHRS; CDR2 reads YFSETQ. The CDR3 spans 14 residues. The V end lost 5 bases, the J end lost 0 bases, and 12 bases lay between the germline ends. The CDR3 DNA reads as TGCGCCAGCAGTACGGGGGTGAGCTCCTACGAGCAGTACTTC. This codes for CASSTGVSSYEQYF. Using reference TRBV5-1 and TRBJ2-7 for the parts outside the CDR3, the full variable domain is KAGVTQTPRYLIKTRGQQVTLSCSPISGHRSVSWYQQTPGQGLQFLFEYFSETQRNKGNFPGRFSGRQFSNSRSEMNVSTLELGDSALYLCASSTGVSSYEQYFGPGTRLTVT.

The rearrangement joins TRBV28 to TRBJ2-1, with D perhaps matching TRBD1 (5 bases). This CDR3 has 14 amino acids. Germline V gives CDR1 MDHEN, CDR2 SYDVKM. Trimming took 1 base from V and 4 from J, leaving 8 bases between them. DNA of the CDR3: TGTGCCAGCAGTTTATCAGGGAATTACAATGAGCAGTTCTTC. As protein: CASSLSGNYNEQFF.

This clone has only a few counts. The chain joins TRBV19 to TRBJ1-5; TRBD1 agrees at 11 bases. With V trimmed by 6 bases and J by 6 bases, 13 bases remained unmatched. Germline CDR1 is LNHDA and CDR2 is SQIVND (reference sequence). CDR3 length equals 17 residues. CDR3 coding DNA: TGTGCCAGTAGCCTGGGTTACAGGACAGGGGGCTTTCAGCCCCAGCATTTT. This translates into CASSLGYRTGGFQPQHF.

V usage is TRBV14 and J usage is TRBJ1-1; TRBD1 aligns across 7 bases. The junction had 10 bases not matched to a gene; V was cut back by 3 bases and J by 6 bases. Germline assignment: CDR1 SGHDN and CDR2 FVKESK. The CDR3 is 15 amino acids. In DNA form, the CDR3 reads TGTGCCAGCAGCCAGAGACAGGGCTTTTTCTCTGAAGCTTTCTTT. Translated, it gives CASSQRQGFFSEAFF.

This sequence joins TRBV5-1 and TRBJ2-5; D possibly corresponds to TRBD1 (5 bases). Trimming took 2 bases from V and 2 from J, leaving 16 bases between them. The V gene's germline CDR1 is SGHRS and CDR2 YFSETQ. The CDR3 extends over 16 amino acids. The CDR3 loop is CASSFLRGAEQETQYF. CDR3 sequence (DNA): TGCGCCAGCAGCTTTCTTCGTGGGGCCGAACAAGAGACCCAGTACTTC.